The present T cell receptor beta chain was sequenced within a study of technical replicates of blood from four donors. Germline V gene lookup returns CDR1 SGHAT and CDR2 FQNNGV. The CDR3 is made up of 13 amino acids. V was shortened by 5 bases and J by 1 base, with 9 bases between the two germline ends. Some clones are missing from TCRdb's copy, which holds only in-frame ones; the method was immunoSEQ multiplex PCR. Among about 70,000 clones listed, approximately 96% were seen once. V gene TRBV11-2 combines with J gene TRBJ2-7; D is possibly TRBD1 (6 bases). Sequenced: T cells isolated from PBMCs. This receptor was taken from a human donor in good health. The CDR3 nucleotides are TGTGCCAGCAGCACAGGGAGATCCTACGAGCAGTACTTC. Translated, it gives CASSTGRSYEQYF.